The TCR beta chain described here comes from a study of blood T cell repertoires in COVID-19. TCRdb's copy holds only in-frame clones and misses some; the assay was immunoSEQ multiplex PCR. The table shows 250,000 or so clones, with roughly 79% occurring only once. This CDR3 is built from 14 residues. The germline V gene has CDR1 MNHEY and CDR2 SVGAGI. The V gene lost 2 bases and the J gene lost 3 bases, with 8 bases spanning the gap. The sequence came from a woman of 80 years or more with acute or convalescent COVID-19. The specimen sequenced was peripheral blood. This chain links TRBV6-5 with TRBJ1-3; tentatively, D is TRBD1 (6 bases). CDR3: CASSYVGGGNTIYF. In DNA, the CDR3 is TGTGCCAGCAGTTACGTAGGGGGTGGAAACACCATATATTTT.